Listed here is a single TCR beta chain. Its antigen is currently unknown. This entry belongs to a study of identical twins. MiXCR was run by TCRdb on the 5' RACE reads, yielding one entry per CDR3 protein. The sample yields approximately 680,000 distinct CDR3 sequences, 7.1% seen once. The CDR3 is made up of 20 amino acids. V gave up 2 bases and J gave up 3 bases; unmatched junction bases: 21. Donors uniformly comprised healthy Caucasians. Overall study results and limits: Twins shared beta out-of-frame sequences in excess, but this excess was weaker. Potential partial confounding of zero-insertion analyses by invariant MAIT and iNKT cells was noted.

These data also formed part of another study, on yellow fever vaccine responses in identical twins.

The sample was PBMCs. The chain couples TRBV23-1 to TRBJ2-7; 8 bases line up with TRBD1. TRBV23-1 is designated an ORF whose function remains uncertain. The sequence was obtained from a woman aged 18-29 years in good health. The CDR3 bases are TGCGCCAGCAGTCAAGCGGACAGGGCCAACGAACCTCGAGCGGTCTACGAGCAGTACTTC. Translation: CASSQADRANEPRAVYEQYF.